The 14 T cell receptor beta chains presented below share a single source sample, sequenced in a study of T cell responses to AZD1222 COVID-19 vaccine. Only in-frame clones appear in the TCRdb table, and some are missing; sequencing was by immunoSEQ multiplex PCR. The sample records 70,000 to 90,000 clones, roughly 91% being singletons. This material consisted of peripheral blood, taken 28 days after the second AZD1222 dose. The receptors stem from an adult who received the AZD1222 COVID-19 vaccine.

V usage is TRBV4-2 and J usage is TRBJ2-2, with 7 bases fitting TRBD2. Trimming at V came to 0 bases and at J to 4 bases, leaving 8 bases not matched to a gene. Germline assignment: CDR1 LGHNA and CDR2 YNFKEQ. The CDR3 has 17 amino acids. CDR3 sequence: CASSQDWTSSGTGELFF. In nucleotides, the CDR3 is TGTGCCAGCAGCCAAGATTGGACTAGTTCGGGCACCGGGGAGCTGTTTTTT.

This sequence joins TRBV15 and TRBJ2-2, with D unresolved. CDR3 size: 16 residues. V lost 7 bases, J lost 4 bases, and 19 bases lay in between. CDR1 is LNHNV and CDR2 is YYDKDF in the germline V gene (reference sequence). The CDR3 DNA follows: TGTGCCACCAAGGAGAAGGGTATGTTAGGCACCGGGGAGCTGTTTTTT. Amino acids: CATKEKGMLGTGELFF. Complete variable domain (other parts from reference TRBV15 and TRBJ2-2): DAMVIQNPRYQVTQFGKPVTLSCSQTLNHNVMYWYQQKSSQAPKLLFHYYDKDFNNEADTPDNFQSRRPNTSFCFLDIRSPGLGDTAMYLCATKEKGMLGTGELFFGEGSRLTVL.

The rearrangement links TRBV30 to TRBJ1-4; D unclear. Trimming removed 2 bases at V and 12 bases at J, with 13 bases between. CDR1 GTSNPN and CDR2 SVGIG come from the germline V gene (reference sequence). CDR3 length: 12 amino acids. Here the CDR3 DNA reads TGTGCCTGGAGTCTCCACAAGGGTGAACTGTTTTTT. This encodes CAWSLHKGELFF.

The rearrangement joins TRBV7-2 to TRBJ1-4; 7 bases agree with TRBD1. Germline assignment: CDR1 SGHTA and CDR2 FQGNSA. This CDR3 has 14 amino acids. Trimming at V came to 6 bases and at J to 7 bases, leaving 8 bases not matched to a gene. The CDR3 DNA is TGTGCCAGCAGACCGACAGGGCCAGCTGAAAAACTGTTTTTT. Translation gives CASRPTGPAEKLFF.

The gene calls are TRBV27 and TRBJ1-3, with D possibly being TRBD1 (5 bases). V was shortened by 0 bases and J by 7 bases, with 13 bases between the two germline ends. CDR1 and CDR2 (germline): MNHEY, SMNVEV (reference sequence). The CDR3 consists of 15 residues. CDR3 region: CASSLSGTFANTIYF. CDR3 coding DNA: TGTGCCAGCAGTTTATCCGGGACGTTCGCCAACACCATATATTTT.

CDR3 coding DNA: TGTGCCAGCAGCTTAGGGGTCTATGGCTACACCTTC. Protein sequence: CASSLGVYGYTF. The chain couples TRBV13 to TRBJ1-2; D is unresolved. CDR3 length: 12 amino acids. Germline V lookup: CDR1 PRHDT, CDR2 FYEKMQ (reference sequence). V dropped 0 bases and J dropped 4 bases, with 3 bases sitting between them.

This clone was observed a handful of times. This chain joins TRBV7-8 and TRBJ2-7, with TRBD1 as a possible D gene (6 bases). The germline V gene has CDR1 SGHVS and CDR2 FQNEAQ. Trimming cost V 7 bases and J 2 bases, with 21 bases left between them. The length of the CDR3 is 16 residues. This CDR3 reads CASTLGAGPITYEQYF. The CDR3 DNA follows: TGTGCCAGCACCTTGGGGGCAGGACCTATTACCTACGAGCAGTACTTC. The full variable domain, completed using reference TRBV7-8 and TRBJ2-7, is GAGVSQSPRYKVAKRGQDVALRCDPISGHVSLFWYQQALGQGPEFLTYFQNEAQLDKSGLPSDRFFAERPEGSVSTLKIQRTQQEDSAVYLCASTLGAGPITYEQYFGPGTRLTVT.

The chain couples TRBV9 to TRBJ2-1; 15 bases match TRBD2. The length of the CDR3 is 16 residues. J gave up 9 bases and V 3 bases, and 7 bases lay outside the gene matches. Germline CDR1 and CDR2: SGDLS and YYNGEE. The CDR3 sequence: CASSDGTSGGFGEQFF. DNA of the CDR3: TGTGCCAGCAGCGATGGGACTAGCGGGGGGTTTGGTGAGCAGTTCTTC.

The chain carries TRBV7-2 and TRBJ1-3; 7 bases are shared with TRBD1. Germline CDR1 is SGHTA and CDR2 is FQGNSA. The CDR3 length is 13 residues. J was trimmed by 0 bases and V by 8 bases; bases with no gene match: 1. The CDR3 reads CASRQGSGNTIYF. The CDR3, as DNA: TGTGCCAGCCGACAGGGCTCTGGAAACACCATATATTTT.

In this sample, this clone turned up once. The V gene is TRBV4-1, the J gene TRBJ2-7, with no clear D. V gave up 3 bases and J gave up 0 bases, with 9 bases separating them. CDR3 size: 14 residues. CDR1 is MGHRA, CDR2 YSYEKL, per germline. The CDR3 region has the DNA TGCGCCAGCAGCCAGTCGCTGGGCTCCTACGAGCAGTACTTC. The encoded protein is CASSQSLGSYEQYF.

This clone came up once. This rearrangement joins TRBV9 to TRBJ1-3; tentative D call: TRBD1 (5 bases). The germline gives CDR1 SGDLS, CDR2 YYNGEE. The CDR3 is 14 residues long. V lost 4 bases and J 4 bases, leaving 12 bases between the germline ends. The CDR3 DNA follows: TGTGCCAGCAGCCTAGGGGAGCCAGGAAACACCATATATTTT. It translates to CASSLGEPGNTIYF.

V usage is TRBV6-5 and J usage is TRBJ1-2; weak D call: TRBD1 (5 bases). The CDR3 spans 14 residues. V lost 0 bases, J lost 7 bases, and 12 bases lay in between. Per the germline V gene, CDR1 is MNHEY and CDR2 is SVGAGI. This CDR3 reads CASSYSARVRGYTF. The CDR3, as DNA: TGTGCCAGCAGTTACTCTGCCAGGGTACGTGGCTACACCTTC.

The chain couples TRBV18 to TRBJ2-1; D is possibly TRBD1 (6 bases). Trimming stripped 6 bases from V and 10 bases from J, with 16 bases between. From germline, CDR1 is KGHSH and CDR2 LQKENI. The CDR3 covers 13 residues. CDR3 region: CASSPQGSGEQFF. The CDR3 DNA sequence: TGTGCCAGCTCTCCCCAGGGGTCAGGGGAGCAGTTCTTC.

V usage is TRBV24-1 and J usage is TRBJ2-1; 10 bases fit TRBD2. Germline CDR1 reads KGHDR; CDR2 reads SFDVKD. The CDR3 loop spans 16 amino acids. The V segment lost 4 bases and the J segment 7 bases; nucleotides outside the gene matches: 9. CDR3 nucleotide sequence: TGTGCCACCAGTGACTCGAGGAGCGGGGGGGTAAATGAGCAGTTCTTC. Protein product: CATSDSRSGGVNEQFF.